This T cell receptor (delta chain) comes out of a study of γδ T cells in repeated Plasmodium falciparum infection. In the study overall: Malaria-naive adults were infected with P. falciparum NF54 four times over around 600 days.

As concerns this clone: A read error likely explains why the TCRdb protein, taken from a much larger clone, differs from this DNA's translation at residue 12; the protein shown is translated from the DNA.

TCRdb applied CATT to the multiplex PCR reads for clone calling. The repertoire includes 85,000 to 95,000 delta-chain clones, around 1.4% of them detected once, and roughly 9.5% sits in the top ten. Gammadelta T cells were flow-sorted from PBMC into Vgamma9/Vdelta2+ and Vdelta2-negative populations for bulk analysis. The V gene's germline CDR1 is GEAIGNYY and CDR2 EKD. This CDR3 is built from 15 residues. This clonotype was sampled from a pool of human donors (malaria-infected and uninfected, not separated). Sample: gamma-delta T cells from blood. The J gene is TRDJ1, the V gene TRDV2; a possible D gene is TRDD3 (5 bases). The J gene was not available in TCRdb and was assigned here by matching the DNA to germline segments. CDR3 sequence: CACGTRGGYTDRLIF. The CDR3, as DNA: TGTGCCTGTGGTACCAGAGGGGGGTACACCGATAGACTCATCTTT.